This T cell receptor (beta chain) comes out of a study of blood T cell repertoires in COVID-19. Sequencing used immunoSEQ multiplex PCR; TCRdb keeps in-frame clones, though not all of them. The sample includes 30,000 to 40,000 clones, about 91% of them seen just once. After removal of 6 bases from V and 7 bases from J, the junction contained 4 bases not matched to a gene. The CDR3 spans 14 residues. The germline V gene has CDR1 SNHLY and CDR2 FYNNEI. This chain uses TRBV2 with TRBJ1-6; 9 nucleotides align to TRBD1. Sequenced: peripheral blood. This sequence was found in a human donor in a cohort sampled during active COVID-19. CDR3 residues: CASSGTGSNSPLHF. The DNA of the CDR3 is TGTGCCAGCAGCGGGACAGGGTCGAATTCACCCCTCCACTTT.